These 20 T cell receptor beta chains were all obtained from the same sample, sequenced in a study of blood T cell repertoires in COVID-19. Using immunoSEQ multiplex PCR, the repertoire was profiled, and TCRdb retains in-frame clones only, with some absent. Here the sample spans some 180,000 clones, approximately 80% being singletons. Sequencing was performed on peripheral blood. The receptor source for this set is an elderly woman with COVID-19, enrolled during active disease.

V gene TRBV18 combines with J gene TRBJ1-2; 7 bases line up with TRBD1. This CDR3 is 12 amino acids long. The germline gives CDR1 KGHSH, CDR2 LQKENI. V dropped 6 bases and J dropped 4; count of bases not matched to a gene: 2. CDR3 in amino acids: CASSRDSYGYTF. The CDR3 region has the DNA TGTGCCAGCTCCAGGGACAGCTATGGCTACACCTTC.

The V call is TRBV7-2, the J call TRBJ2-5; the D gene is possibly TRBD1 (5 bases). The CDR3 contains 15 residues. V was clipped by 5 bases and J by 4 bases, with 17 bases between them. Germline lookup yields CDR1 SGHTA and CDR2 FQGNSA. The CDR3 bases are TGTGCCAGCAGCAGAGCCGCAGGGATCCCAGAGACCCAGTACTTC. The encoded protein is CASSRAAGIPETQYF.

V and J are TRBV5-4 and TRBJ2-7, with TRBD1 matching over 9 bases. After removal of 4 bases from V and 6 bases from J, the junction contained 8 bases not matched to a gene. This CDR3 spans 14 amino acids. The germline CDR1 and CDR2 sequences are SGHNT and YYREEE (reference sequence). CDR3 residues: CASSRTGDRVEQYF. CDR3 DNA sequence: TGTGCCAGCAGCCGGACCGGGGACAGGGTCGAGCAGTACTTC.

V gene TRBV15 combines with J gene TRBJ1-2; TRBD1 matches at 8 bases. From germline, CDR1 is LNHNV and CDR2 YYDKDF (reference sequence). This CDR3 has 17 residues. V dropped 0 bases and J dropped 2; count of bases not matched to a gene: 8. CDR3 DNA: TGTGCCACCAGCAGAGACCGACTCCAGGGGGCGAACTATGGCTACACCTTC. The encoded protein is CATSRDRLQGANYGYTF.

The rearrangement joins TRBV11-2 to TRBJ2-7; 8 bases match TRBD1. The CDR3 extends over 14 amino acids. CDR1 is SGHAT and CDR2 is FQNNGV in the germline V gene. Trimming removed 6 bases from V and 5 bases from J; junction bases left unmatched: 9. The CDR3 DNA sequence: TGTGCCAGCAGTTTTCGGACAGGGTGGGACGAGCAGTACTTC. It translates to CASSFRTGWDEQYF.

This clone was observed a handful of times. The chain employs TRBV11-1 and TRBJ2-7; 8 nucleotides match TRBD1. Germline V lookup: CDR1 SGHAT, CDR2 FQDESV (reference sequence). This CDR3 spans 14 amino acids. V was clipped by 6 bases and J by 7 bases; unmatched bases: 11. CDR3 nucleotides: TGTGCCAGCAGTTCGGGACAGGTGAAAGGGGAGCAGTACTTC. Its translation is CASSSGQVKGEQYF.

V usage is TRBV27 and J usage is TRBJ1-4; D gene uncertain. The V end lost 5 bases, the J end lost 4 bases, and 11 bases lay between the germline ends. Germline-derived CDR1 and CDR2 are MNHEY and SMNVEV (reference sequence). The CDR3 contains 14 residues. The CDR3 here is CASSTSRGNEKLFF. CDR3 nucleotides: TGTGCCAGCAGTACCTCGCGGGGTAATGAAAAACTGTTTTTT. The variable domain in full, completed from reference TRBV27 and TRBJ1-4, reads EAQVTQNPRYLITVTGKKLTVTCSQNMNHEYMSWYRQDPGLGLRQIYYSMNVEVTDKGDVPEGYKVSRKEKRNFPLILESPSPNQTSLYFCASSTSRGNEKLFFGSGTQLSVL.

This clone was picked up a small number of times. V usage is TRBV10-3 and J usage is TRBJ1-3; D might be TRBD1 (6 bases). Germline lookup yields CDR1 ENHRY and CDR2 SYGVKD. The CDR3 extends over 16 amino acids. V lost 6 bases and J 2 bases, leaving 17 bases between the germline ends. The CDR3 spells CAIRPQDRSAGNTIYF. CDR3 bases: TGTGCCATCAGGCCTCAGGACAGATCGGCTGGAAACACCATATATTTT.

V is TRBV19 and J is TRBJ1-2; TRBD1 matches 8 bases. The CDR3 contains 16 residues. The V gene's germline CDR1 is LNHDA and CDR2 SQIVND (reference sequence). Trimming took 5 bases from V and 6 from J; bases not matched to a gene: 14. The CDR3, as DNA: TGTGCCAGTAGTTTCTCAGGGGGCGGACGGTATCATGGCTACACCTTC. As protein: CASSFSGGGRYHGYTF.

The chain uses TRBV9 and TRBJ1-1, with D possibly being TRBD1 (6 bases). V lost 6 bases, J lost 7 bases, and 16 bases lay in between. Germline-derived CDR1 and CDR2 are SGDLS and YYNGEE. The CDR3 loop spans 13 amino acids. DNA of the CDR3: TGTGCCAGCACGACGGGACAAGGGAGTGAAGCTTTCTTT. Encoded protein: CASTTGQGSEAFF. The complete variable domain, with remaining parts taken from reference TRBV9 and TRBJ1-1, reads DSGVTQTPKHLITATGQRVTLRCSPRSGDLSVYWYQQSLDQGLQFLIQYYNGEERAKGNILERFSAQQFPDLHSELNLSSLELGDSALYFCASTTGQGSEAFFGQGTRLTVV.

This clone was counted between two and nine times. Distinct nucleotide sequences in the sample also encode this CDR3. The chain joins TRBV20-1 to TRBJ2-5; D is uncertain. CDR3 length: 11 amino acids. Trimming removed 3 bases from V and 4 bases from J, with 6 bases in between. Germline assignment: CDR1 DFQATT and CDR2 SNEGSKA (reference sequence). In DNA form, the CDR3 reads TGCAGTGCTAGTTTAGTAGAGACCCAGTACTTC. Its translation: CSASLVETQYF.

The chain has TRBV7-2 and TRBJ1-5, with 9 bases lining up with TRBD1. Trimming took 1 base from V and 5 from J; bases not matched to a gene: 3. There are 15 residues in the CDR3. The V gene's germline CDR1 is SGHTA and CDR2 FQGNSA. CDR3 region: CASSLVDRGDQPQHF. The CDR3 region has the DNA TGTGCCAGCAGCTTAGTGGACAGGGGTGATCAGCCCCAGCATTTT.

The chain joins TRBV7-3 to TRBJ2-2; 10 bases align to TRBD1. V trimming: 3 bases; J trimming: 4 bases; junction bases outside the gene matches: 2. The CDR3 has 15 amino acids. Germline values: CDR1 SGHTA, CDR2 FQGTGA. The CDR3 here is CASSLRTGGTGELFF. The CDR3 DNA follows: TGTGCCAGCAGCTTGCGGACAGGGGGCACCGGGGAGCTGTTTTTT.

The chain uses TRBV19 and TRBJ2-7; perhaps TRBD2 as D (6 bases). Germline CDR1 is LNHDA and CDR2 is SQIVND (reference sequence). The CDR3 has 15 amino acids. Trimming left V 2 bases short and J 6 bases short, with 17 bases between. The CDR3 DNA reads TGTGCCAGTAGTATACTTTTTGGGGGGTCCGCCGAGCAGTACTTC. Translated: CASSILFGGSAEQYF.

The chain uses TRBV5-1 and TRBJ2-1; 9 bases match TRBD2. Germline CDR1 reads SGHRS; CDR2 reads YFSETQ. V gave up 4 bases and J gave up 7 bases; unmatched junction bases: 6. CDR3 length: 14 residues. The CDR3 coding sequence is TGCGCCAGCAGCCGTAGCGGGAGTGGGAATGAGCAGTTCTTC. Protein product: CASSRSGSGNEQFF.

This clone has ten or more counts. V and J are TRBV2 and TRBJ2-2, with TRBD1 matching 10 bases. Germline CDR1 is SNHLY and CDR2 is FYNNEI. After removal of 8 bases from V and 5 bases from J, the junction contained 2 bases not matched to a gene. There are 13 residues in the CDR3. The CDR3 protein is CASAGQGTGELFF. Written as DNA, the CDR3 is TGTGCCAGCGCGGGACAGGGGACCGGGGAGCTGTTTTTT. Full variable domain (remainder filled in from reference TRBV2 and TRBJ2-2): EPEVTQTPSHQVTQMGQEVILRCVPISNHLYFYWYRQILGQKVEFLVSFYNNEISEKSEIFDDQFSVERPDGSNFTLKIRSTKLEDSAMYFCASAGQGTGELFFGEGSRLTVL.

DNA of the CDR3: TGTGCCACCTACCGGGACAGGGCCATCTTTAACTATGGCTACACCTTC. Its protein is CATYRDRAIFNYGYTF. The chain combines TRBV28 with TRBJ1-2, with TRBD1 matching over 9 bases. Germline V CDR1 and CDR2: MDHEN, SYDVKM. The CDR3 extends over 16 amino acids. J gave up 1 base and V 10 bases, and 13 bases lay outside the gene matches.

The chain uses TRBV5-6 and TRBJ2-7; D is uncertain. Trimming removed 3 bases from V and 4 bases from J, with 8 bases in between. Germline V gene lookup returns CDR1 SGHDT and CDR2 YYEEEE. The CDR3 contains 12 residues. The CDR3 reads CASSSESYEQYF. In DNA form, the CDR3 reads TGTGCCAGCAGCTCGGAGTCTTACGAGCAGTACTTC.

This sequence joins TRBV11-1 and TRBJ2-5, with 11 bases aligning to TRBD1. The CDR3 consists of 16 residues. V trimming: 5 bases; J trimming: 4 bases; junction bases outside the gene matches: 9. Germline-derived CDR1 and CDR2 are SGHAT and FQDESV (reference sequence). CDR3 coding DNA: TGTGCCAGCAGCCCGGGAAGGGACAGGGGGGCAGAGACCCAGTACTTC. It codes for CASSPGRDRGAETQYF. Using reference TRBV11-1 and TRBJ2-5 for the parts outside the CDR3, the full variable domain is EAEVAQSPRYKITEKSQAVAFWCDPISGHATLYWYRQILGQGPELLVQFQDESVVDDSQLPKDRFSAERLKGVDSTLKIQPAELGDSAMYLCASSPGRDRGAETQYFGPGTRLLVL.

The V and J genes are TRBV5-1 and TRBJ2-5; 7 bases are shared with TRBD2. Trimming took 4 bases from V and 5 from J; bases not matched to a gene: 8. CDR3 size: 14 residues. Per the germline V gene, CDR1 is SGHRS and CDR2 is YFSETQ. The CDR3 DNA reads TGCGCCAGCAGCGTCCTCGGGGGGATGGAGACCCAGTACTTC. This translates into CASSVLGGMETQYF.